This TCR beta chain emerged from a study of blood T cell repertoires in COVID-19. Across the study: Acute and convalescent COVID-19 samples came from the United States, Italy and Spain. Sample material is recorded as cDNA or gDNA derived from T cells, B-cell-depleted T cells, or PBMCs.

It was during active infection that Seattle patients were enrolled and then longitudinally followed. Per the study methods: Reference gene primer amplification gave estimated nucleated cell counts. TCRdb keeps only in-frame clones here, not all; method: immunoSEQ multiplex PCR. V, J and clone size derive from that table, while D and trimming were established from the DNA sequence. The table records around 430,000 clones, around 88% of them present only once. Sequencing was carried out using peripheral blood. The sequence came from a woman aged 50 to 65 with COVID-19, enrolled during active disease.

The CDR3 reads CASSTVAVNTEAFF. The CDR3 DNA follows: TGTGCCAGCAGCACGGTGGCGGTAAACACTGAAGCTTTCTTT. This rearrangement joins TRBV21-1 to TRBJ1-1. TRBV21-1 is shown as a pseudogene. The CDR3 is 14 amino acids.